This TCR beta chain came from a study of T cell repertoires in ileal Crohn's disease. About the research overall: Every patient was operated on for stricturing (approximately 60%) or penetrating (approximately 40%) complications. Biopsies of inflamed ileum from the surgical specimen form M0 samples.

Data came from immunoSEQ multiplex PCR; TCRdb stores just in-frame clones and leaves some out. In the table there are roughly 17,000 clones, around 90% of which are singletons. The time point was: inflamed ileum from the surgical specimen. The origin of this receptor is an adult with Crohn's disease. The sequencing sample was made of ileal tissue.

CDR3 amino acids: CASSQAGTGHFYEQYF. For the CDR3, the DNA is TGCGCCAGCAGCCAAGCGGGGACAGGGCACTTTTACGAGCAGTACTTC. This chain joins TRBV23-1 and TRBJ2-7; TRBD1 agrees at 9 bases. TRBV23-1 is classed as an ORF, of uncertain function. CDR3 length: 16 residues. V shed 6 bases, J shed 4 bases, and the junction held 13 bases outside the gene matches.